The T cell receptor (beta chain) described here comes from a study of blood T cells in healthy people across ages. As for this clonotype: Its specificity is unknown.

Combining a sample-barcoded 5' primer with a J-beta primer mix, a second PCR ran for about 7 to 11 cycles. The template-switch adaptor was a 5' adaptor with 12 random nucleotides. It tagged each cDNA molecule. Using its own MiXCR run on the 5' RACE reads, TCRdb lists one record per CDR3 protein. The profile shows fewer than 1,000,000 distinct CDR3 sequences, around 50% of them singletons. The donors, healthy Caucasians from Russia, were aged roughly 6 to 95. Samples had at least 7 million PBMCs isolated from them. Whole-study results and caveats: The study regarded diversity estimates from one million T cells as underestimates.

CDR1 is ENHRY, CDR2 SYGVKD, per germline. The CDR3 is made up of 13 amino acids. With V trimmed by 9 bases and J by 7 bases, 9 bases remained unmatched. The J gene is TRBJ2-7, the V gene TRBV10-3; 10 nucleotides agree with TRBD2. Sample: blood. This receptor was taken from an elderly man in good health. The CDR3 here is CAIGTSVYNEQYF. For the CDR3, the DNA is TGTGCCATAGGGACTAGCGTCTACAATGAGCAGTACTTC.